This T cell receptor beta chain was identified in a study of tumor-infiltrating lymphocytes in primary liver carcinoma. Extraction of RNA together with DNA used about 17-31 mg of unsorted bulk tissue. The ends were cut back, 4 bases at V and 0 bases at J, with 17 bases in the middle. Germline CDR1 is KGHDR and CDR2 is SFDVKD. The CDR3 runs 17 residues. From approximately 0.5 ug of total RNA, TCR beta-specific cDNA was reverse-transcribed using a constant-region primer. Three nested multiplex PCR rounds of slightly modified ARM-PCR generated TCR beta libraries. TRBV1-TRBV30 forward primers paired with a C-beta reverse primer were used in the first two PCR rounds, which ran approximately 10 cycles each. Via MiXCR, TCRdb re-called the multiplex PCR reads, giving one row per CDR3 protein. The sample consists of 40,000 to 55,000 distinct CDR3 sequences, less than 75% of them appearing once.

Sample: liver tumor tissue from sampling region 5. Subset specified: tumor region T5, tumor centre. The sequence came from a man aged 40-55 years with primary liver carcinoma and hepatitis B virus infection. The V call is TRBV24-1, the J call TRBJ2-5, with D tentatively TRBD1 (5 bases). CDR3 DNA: TGTGCCACCAGTGACTGCAGGGATCCTAACAACCAAGAGACCCAGTACTTC. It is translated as CATSDCRDPNNQETQYF.